This T cell receptor (beta chain) was identified during a study of T cells in Graves' hyperthyroidism and ophthalmopathy. General study points: Clonotypes that were expanded in thyroid above 0.001 mostly appeared in blood too.

The CDR3 consists of 16 residues. Looked up from germline, CDR1 is SNHLY and CDR2 is FYNNEI. Trimming shortened V by 6 bases and J by 4 bases, and 21 bases separated the two germline ends. Using RNA transcripts as the source, TCR beta CDR3 regions were amplified. The study used the HTBI primer set for a first-round RT-PCR of the TCR CDR3. Each CDR3 protein gets one entry after TCRdb re-called the multiplex PCR reads with MiXCR. The sample has more than 300,000 distinct CDR3 sequences, 15% to 20% seen once. Ophthalmopathy cases met thresholds of Clinical Activity Score at least 3, NOSPECS grade at least 4 and duration under 3 months. Each diagnosis was grounded in clinical symptoms, serum thyroxine and TRAb, thyroid ultrasound, and orbital computed tomography. Isolation of PBMCs was performed on 8.5 to 10 ml fresh peripheral blood. This clonotype was observed many times. No antigen is known for it.

The chain recombines TRBV2 with TRBJ1-1, with D perhaps TRBD1 (6 bases). This TCR was recovered from a man aged 18 to 29 with Graves' ophthalmopathy. The sample consisted of blood. CDR3 loop: CASRRPGGAKGTEAFF. Here the CDR3 DNA reads TGTGCCAGCAGAAGGCCGGGGGGGGCTAAAGGCACTGAAGCTTTCTTT.